This TCR beta chain was sequenced in a study of CD8 T cells in Susac syndrome. From germline, CDR1 is SGHAT and CDR2 FQNNGV. This CDR3 spans 17 amino acids. V gave up 5 bases and J gave up 2 bases, with 20 bases separating them. An amount of RNA that ranged from roughly 0.5 to 1 ug was reverse transcribed with random hexamers. TCRdb re-called the immunoSEQ multiplex PCR reads through MiXCR, storing one row per CDR3 protein. The sample shows 130,000 to 150,000 distinct CDR3 sequences, approximately 95% of them seen only once. V and J are TRBV11-2 and TRBJ2-3; D could derive from TRBD1 or TRBD2 (6 bases each). The sequence was collected from a human donor with Susac syndrome. The sample consisted of CD4+ T cells from PBMCs. The chain's CDR3 is CASSLGWRGETTDTQYF. The DNA for the CDR3 is TGTGCCAGCAGCCTAGGTTGGAGGGGGGAGACCACAGATACGCAGTATTTT.